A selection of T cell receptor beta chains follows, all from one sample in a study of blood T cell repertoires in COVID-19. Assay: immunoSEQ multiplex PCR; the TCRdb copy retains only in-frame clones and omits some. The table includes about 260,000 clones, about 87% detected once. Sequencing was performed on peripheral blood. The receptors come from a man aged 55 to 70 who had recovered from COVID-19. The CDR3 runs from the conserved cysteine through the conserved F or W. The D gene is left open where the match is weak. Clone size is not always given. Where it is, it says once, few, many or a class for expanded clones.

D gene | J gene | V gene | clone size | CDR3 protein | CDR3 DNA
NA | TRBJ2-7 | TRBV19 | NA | CASSARTVYEQYF | TGTGCCAGTAGTGCGAGGACAGTCTACGAGCAGTACTTC
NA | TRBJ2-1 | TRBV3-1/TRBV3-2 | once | CAGFRGSYNEQFF | TGTGCCGGATTCAGGGGAAGCTACAATGAGCAGTTCTTC
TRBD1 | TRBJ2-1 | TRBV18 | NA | CASSQDRGHGEQFF | TGTGCCAGCTCCCAAGACAGGGGGCACGGTGAGCAGTTCTTC
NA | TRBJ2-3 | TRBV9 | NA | CASSVAGFADTQYF | TGTGCCAGCAGCGTAGCAGGTTTTGCAGATACGCAGTATTTT
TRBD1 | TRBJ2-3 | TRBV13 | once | CASTGTNRGAQYF | TGTGCCAGCACCGGAACTAACAGGGGTGCGCAGTATTTT
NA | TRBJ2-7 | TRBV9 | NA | CASSPGGLVYEQYF | TGTGCCAGCAGCCCAGGGGGGTTGGTCTACGAGCAGTACTTC
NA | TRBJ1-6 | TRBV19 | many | CASSTNPAGNSPLHF | TGTGCCAGTAGTACAAACCCCGCGGGTAATTCACCCCTCCACTTT
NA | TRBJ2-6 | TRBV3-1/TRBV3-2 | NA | CASSQGVLITSGANVLTF | TGTGCCAGCAGCCAAGGTGTACTCATAACCTCTGGGGCCAACGTCCTGACTTTC
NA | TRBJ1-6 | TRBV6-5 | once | CASSYGGGDNSPLHF | TGTGCCAGCAGTTACGGAGGTGGGGATAATTCACCCCTCCACTTT
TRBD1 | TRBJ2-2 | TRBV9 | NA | CASKFGQGNAGELFF | TGTGCCAGCAAGTTTGGACAGGGAAATGCCGGGGAGCTGTTTTTT
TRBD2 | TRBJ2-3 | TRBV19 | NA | CASSGLAGTDTQYF | TGTGCCAGTAGTGGGCTAGCGGGCACAGATACGCAGTATTTT
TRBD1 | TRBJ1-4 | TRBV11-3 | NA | CASSPPWTGALFF | TGTGCCAGCAGCCCACCTTGGACAGGGGCTTTATTTTTT
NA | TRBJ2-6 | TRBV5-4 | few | CASSLAGAGANVLTF | TGTGCCAGCAGCTTGGCGGGGGCTGGGGCCAACGTCCTGACTTTC
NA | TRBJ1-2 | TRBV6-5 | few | CASSNGGADYGYTF | TGTGCCAGCAGCAATGGGGGGGCGGACTATGGCTACACCTTC
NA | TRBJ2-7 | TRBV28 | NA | CASRPLGDKQYF | TGTGCCAGCAGACCTCTGGGGGACAAGCAGTACTTC
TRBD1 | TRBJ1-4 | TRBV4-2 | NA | CASSQGTGVPNEKLFF | TGTGCCAGCAGCCAGGGGACAGGGGTCCCTAATGAAAAACTGTTTTTT
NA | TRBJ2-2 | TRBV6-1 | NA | CASSEGLALNTGELFF | TGTGCCAGCAGTGAAGGGCTAGCGTTGAACACCGGGGAGCTGTTTTTT
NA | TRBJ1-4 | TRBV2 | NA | CASKRAGTTNEKLFF | TGTGCCAGCAAGCGGGCCGGGACAACTAATGAAAAACTGTTTTTT
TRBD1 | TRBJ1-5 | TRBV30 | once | CAWCIMGQAILLNQPQHF | TGTGCCTGGTGTATAATGGGACAGGCCATACTCCTCAATCAGCCCCAGCATTTT
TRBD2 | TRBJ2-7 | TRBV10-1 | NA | CASSQGLAGAEQYF | TGCGCCAGCAGTCAGGGACTAGCGGGGGCCGAGCAGTACTTC
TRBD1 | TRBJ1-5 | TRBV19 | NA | CASRDRNQPQHF | TGTGCCAGTCGGGACAGAAATCAGCCCCAGCATTTT
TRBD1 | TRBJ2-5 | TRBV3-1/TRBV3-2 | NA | CASSRQGNQETQYF | TGTGCCAGCAGTCGACAGGGGAACCAAGAGACCCAGTACTTC
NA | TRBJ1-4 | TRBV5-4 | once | CASSFNSRVEEKLFF | TGTGCCAGCAGCTTTAACTCACGAGTCGAGGAAAAACTGTTTTTT
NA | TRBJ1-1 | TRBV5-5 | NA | CASSPSRQLNTEAFF | TGTGCCAGCAGCCCCAGCCGACAGTTGAACACTGAAGCTTTCTTT
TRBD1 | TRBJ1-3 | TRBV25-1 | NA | CASSAPGGGGNRNTIYF | TGTGCCAGCAGTGCCCCTGGCGGAGGGGGCAACAGAAACACCATATATTTT
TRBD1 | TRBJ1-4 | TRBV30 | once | CAWSLADRGREKLFF | TGTGCCTGGAGTTTGGCGGACAGGGGGCGCGAAAAACTGTTTTTT